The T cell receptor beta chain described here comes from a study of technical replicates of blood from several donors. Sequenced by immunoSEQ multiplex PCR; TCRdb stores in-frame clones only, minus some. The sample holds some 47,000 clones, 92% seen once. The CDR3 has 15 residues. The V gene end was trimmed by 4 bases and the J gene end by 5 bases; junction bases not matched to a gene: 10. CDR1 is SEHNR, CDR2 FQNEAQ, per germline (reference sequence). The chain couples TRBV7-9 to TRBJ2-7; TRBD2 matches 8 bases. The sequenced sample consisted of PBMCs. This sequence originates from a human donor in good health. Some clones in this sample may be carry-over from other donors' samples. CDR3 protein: CASSYGRGTVHEQYF. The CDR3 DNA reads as TGTGCCAGCAGCTACGGGAGGGGCACAGTCCACGAGCAGTACTTC.